This T cell receptor beta chain was sequenced during a study of regulatory T cells in long-lasting Graves disease. Points from the study as a whole: Persistent disease was associated with favored TRBV28 usage and with favored use of TRBJ1-2 and TRBJ2-5.

After removal of 4 bases from V and 8 bases from J, the junction contained 10 bases not matched to a gene. From germline, CDR1 is SGHRS and CDR2 YFSETQ. The length of the CDR3 is 16 residues. In building TCR beta libraries, iRepertoire HTBI primers were used together with Arm-PCR of CDR3 regions. MiXCR, applied by TCRdb to the multiplex PCR reads, yields one record per CDR3 protein. The sample yields about 360,000 distinct CDR3 sequences, about a sixth seen once. The time point here: newly diagnosed GD, antithyroid drugs for less than 3 months. PBMC-extracted RNA yielded the TCR library. As regards this clonotype: Antigen specificity is unknown.

These data were also reused for a study on T cells in Graves' hyperthyroidism and ophthalmopathy. That study reports: Clinical symptoms, serum thyroxine and TRAb, thyroid ultrasound and orbital computed tomography were used for the diagnoses.

The TCR originated in a woman between 18 and 29 years old with Graves disease. The V call is TRBV5-1, the J call TRBJ2-1; 12 bases match TRBD2. The sample consisted of peripheral blood mononuclear cells (PBMCs), taken at new diagnosis, from a patient treated with antithyroid drugs. This CDR3 is CASSSQGTSGFDEQFF. DNA of the CDR3: TGCGCCAGCAGCAGCCAAGGGACTAGCGGGTTTGATGAGCAGTTCTTC.